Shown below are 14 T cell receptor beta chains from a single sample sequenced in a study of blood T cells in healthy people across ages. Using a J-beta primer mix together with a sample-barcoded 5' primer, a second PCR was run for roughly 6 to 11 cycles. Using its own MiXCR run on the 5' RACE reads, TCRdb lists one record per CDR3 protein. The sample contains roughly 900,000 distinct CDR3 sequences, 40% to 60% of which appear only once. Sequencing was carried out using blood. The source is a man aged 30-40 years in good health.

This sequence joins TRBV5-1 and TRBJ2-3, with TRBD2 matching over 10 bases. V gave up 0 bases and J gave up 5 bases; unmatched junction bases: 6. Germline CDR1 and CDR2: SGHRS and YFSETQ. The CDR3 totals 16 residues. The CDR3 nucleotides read TGCGCCAGCAGCTTGGAATTGGCTAGCGGGGGAGATACGCAGTATTTT. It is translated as CASSLELASGGDTQYF.

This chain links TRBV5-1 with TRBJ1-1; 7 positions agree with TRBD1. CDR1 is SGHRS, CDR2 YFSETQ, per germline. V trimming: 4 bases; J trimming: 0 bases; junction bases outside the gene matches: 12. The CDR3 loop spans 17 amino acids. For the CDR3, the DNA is TGCGCCAGCAGCCTGGGGACGGGACAGATCGTGAACACTGAAGCTTTCTTT. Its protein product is CASSLGTGQIVNTEAFF.

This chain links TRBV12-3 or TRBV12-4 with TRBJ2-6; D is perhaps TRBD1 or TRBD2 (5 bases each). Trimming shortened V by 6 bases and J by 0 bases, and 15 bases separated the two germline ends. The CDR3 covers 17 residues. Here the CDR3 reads CASSYVGASSGANVLTF. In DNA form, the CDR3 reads TGTGCCAGCAGCTATGTCGGGGCCTCCTCTGGGGCCAACGTCCTGACTTTC.

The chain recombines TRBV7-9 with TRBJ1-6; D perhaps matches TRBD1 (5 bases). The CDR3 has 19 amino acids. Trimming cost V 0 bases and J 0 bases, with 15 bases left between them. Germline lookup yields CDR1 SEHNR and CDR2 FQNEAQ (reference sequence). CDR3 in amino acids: CASSLAGEEGSSYNSPLHF. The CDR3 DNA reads TGTGCCAGCAGCTTAGCAGGGGAAGAAGGGAGCTCCTATAATTCACCCCTCCACTTT.

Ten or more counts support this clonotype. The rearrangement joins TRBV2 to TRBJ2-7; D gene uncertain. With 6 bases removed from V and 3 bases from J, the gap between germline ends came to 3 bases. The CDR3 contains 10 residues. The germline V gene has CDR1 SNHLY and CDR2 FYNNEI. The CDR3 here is CASRDYEQYF. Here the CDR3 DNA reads TGTGCCAGCAGGGACTACGAGCAGTACTTC.

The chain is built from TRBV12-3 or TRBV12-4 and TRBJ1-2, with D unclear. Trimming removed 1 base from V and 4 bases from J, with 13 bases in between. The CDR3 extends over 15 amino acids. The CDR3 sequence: CASSLGTAKSYGYTF. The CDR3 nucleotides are TGTGCCAGCAGTTTAGGAACAGCGAAGAGCTATGGCTACACCTTC.

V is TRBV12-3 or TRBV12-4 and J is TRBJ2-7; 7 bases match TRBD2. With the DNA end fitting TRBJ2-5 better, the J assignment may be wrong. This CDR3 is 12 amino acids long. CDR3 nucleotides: TGTGCCAGCGGGGGGGACCTAATGACCCAGTACTTC. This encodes CASGGDLMTQYF.

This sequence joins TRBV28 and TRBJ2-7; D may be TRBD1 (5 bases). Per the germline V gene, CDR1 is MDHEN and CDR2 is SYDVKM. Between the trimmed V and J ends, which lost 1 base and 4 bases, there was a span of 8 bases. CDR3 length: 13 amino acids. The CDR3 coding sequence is TGTGCCAGCAGTTTATTCAGGGTATACGAGCAGTACTTC. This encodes CASSLFRVYEQYF.

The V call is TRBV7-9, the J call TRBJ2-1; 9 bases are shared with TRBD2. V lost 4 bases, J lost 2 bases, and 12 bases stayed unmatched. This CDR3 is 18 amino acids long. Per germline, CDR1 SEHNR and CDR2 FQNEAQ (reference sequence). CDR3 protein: CASSSQSSGGSTYNEQFF. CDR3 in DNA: TGTGCCAGCAGCTCACAATCCAGCGGGGGGTCCACCTACAATGAGCAGTTCTTC.

The CDR3 DNA sequence: TGTGCCAGCAGTTACGGCTGGGCCTACGAGCAGTACTTC. Translating gives CASSYGWAYEQYF. This chain uses TRBV27 with TRBJ2-7; D is undetermined. The CDR3 has 13 amino acids. V was clipped by 4 bases and J by 2 bases, with 9 bases between them. Germline V gene lookup returns CDR1 MNHEY and CDR2 SMNVEV (reference sequence).

The CDR3 protein is CASSVRTVTNEKLFF. The CDR3, as DNA: TGTGCCAGCAGCGTACGAACCGTAACTAATGAAAAACTGTTTTTT. This rearrangement joins TRBV14 to TRBJ1-4; the D is unclear. The CDR3 runs 15 residues. In germline, CDR1 is SGHDN, CDR2 FVKESK. The germline V and J ends were trimmed by 5 bases and 1 base, with 11 bases remaining between them.

The CDR3 spells CATSRDPGNQPQHF. In nucleotides, the CDR3 is TGTGCCACCAGCAGAGATCCAGGGAATCAGCCCCAGCATTTT. The chain is built from TRBV15 and TRBJ1-5; TRBD1 might be the D (5 bases). CDR1 LNHNV and CDR2 YYDKDF come from the germline V gene (reference sequence). V was pared by 0 bases and J by 4 bases, with 7 bases between. CDR3 length: 14 residues.

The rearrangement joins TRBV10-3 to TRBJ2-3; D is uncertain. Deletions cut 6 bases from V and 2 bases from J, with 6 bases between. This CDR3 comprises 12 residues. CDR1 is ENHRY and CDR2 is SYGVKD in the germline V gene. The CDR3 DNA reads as TGTGCCATCAGGGGCTCCACAGATACGCAGTATTTT. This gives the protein CAIRGSTDTQYF.

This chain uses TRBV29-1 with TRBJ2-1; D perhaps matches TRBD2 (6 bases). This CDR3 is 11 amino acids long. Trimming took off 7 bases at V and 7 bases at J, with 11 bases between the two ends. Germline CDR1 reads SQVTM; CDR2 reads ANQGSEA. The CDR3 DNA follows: TGCAGCGATGGAGGGGTAAATGAGCAGTTCTTC. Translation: CSDGGVNEQFF.